This T cell receptor beta chain was observed in a study of shared clonotypes between healthy human individuals. TCRdb's table, derived via immunoSEQ multiplex PCR, lists solely in-frame clones and lacks some. The data show 2 million to 2.5 million clones, 85% to 95% seen once. General observations from the study: In the sorted subsets, rarefaction showed sequencing was incomplete despite large depth. A few donors had 4% to 5% of their naive CD4 clonotypes in common. Measured sharing among donors was expected to vary with sequencing depth.

Regarding this clone: Its antigen is not identified.

Only Caucasian adults living in Nashville, Tennessee made up the donor group. This CDR3 spans 15 amino acids. The germline CDR1 and CDR2 sequences are SGHVS and FNYEAQ. V was shortened by 7 bases and J by 8 bases, with 20 bases between the two germline ends. The chain employs TRBV7-6 and TRBJ1-4, with unresolved D. The sequenced sample was naive CD4+ T cells from PBMCs. Noted subset: CD45RA+ positively selected. This sequence originates from a man younger than 35 in good health. Some clones in this sample may be carry-over from other donors' samples. The CDR3 DNA follows: TGTGCCAGCACACCCACGGCACCGGGGTTGGAAAAACTGTTTTTT. The encoded protein is CASTPTAPGLEKLFF.